The rows below give T cell receptor beta chains drawn from one sample of a study of Ad26.COV2.S vaccination and SARS-CoV-2 variants. TCRdb's copy holds only in-frame clones and misses some; the assay was immunoSEQ multiplex PCR. The top ten hold 13% of the sample, which has 510,000 or so clones, 70% to 90% seen once. This sample comprised peripheral blood, obtained in a trial of Ad26.COV2.S vaccine versus placebo. The receptors shown here come from a person aged 18-60 years who received the Ad26.COV2.S COVID-19 vaccine or a placebo. CDR3s include the opening cysteine and the closing phenylalanine or tryptophan. D genes are given only for firm matches. A row's size may be missing; if present it is once, few, many or a size class.

>TRBD2|NA|TRBJ2-7|TRBV6-5
TGTGCCAGCAGGCCCGTACTAGCGGGAGCCTACGAGCAGTACTTC
CASRPVLAGAYEQYF
>NA|NA|TRBJ2-1|TRBV7-3
TGTGCCAGCAGCTTATCTGGCGGGGTCGGGAATGAGCAGTTCTTC
CASSLSGGVGNEQFF
>NA|NA|TRBJ1-5|TRBV2
TGTGCCAGCAGTTCCCTTCCCCCAGGTCAGCCCCAGCATTTT
CASSSLPPGQPQHF
>NA|NA|TRBJ2-1|TRBV7-2
TGTGCCAGCAGCTCCCGGGACTCAAAAACCTACAATGAGCAGTTCTTC
CASSSRDSKTYNEQFF
>NA|NA|TRBJ2-3|TRBV29-1
TGCAGCGTTGGGGACAGCACAGATACGCAGTATTTT
CSVGDSTDTQYF
>NA|NA|TRBJ1-5|TRBV4-1
TGCGCCAGCAGCCCCGAGACAGGTGATCAGCCCCAGCATTTT
CASSPETGDQPQHF
>TRBD1|NA|TRBJ1-2|TRBV28
TGTGCCAGCAGGCAGTCCGGACAGGGAAGCTATGGCTACACCTTC
CASRQSGQGSYGYTF
>NA|NA|TRBJ1-5|TRBV27
TGTGCCAGCAGTTCCCAGGGAGTCGGTCAGCCCCAGCATTTT
CASSSQGVGQPQHF
>NA|once|TRBJ1-6|TRBV5-4
TGTGCCAGCAGCTGGGGCAGGGTGGGGGGTTCGCCCCTCCACTTT
CASSWGRVGGSPLHF
>NA|NA|TRBJ2-2|TRBV4-3
TGCGCCAGCAGCCTATCGAGTTTCTACAACACCGGGGAGCTGTTTTTT
CASSLSSFYNTGELFF
>NA|NA|TRBJ1-1|TRBV2
TGTGCCAGCACGGTTTTAGAAGCTTTCTTT
CASTVLEAFF
>NA|NA|TRBJ2-2|TRBV5-4
TGTGCCAGCAGCTTGGATTACAGGCGGAACACCGGGGAGCTGTTTTTT
CASSLDYRRNTGELFF
>NA|NA|TRBJ2-2|TRBV9
TGTGCCAGCAGCGCAGGGGTCACCGGGGAGCTGTTTTTT
CASSAGVTGELFF
>TRBD2|NA|TRBJ2-1|TRBV7-3
TGTGCCAGCAGCTTAACGGTAGCGGGAGGGTGGGATGAGCAGTTCTTC
CASSLTVAGGWDEQFF
>NA|NA|TRBJ2-7|TRBV29-1
TGCAGCGTTGCTGGCGGCTCCTACGAGCAGTACTTC
CSVAGGSYEQYF
>TRBD1|NA|TRBJ2-2|TRBV30
TGTGCCTGGAGTGTAAACGGGCAGGGGGTCAGGGCCGGGGAGCTGTTTTTT
CAWSVNGQGVRAGELFF
>NA|NA|TRBJ2-7|TRBV13
TGTGCCAGCAGCTTACAAGGCGCAATTCCCTACGAGCAGTACTTC
CASSLQGAIPYEQYF
>TRBD2|NA|TRBJ2-5|TRBV7-3
TGTGCCAGCAGCTTAGCTCCGGCTAGCGGGATGGAGACCCAGTACTTC
CASSLAPASGMETQYF
>NA|once|TRBJ2-5|TRBV15
TGTGCCACCAGCAGAGATAGCCACCGCCAAGAGACCCAGTACTTC
CATSRDSHRQETQYF
>NA|NA|TRBJ2-2|TRBV19
TGTGCCAGTAGAACGAACACCGGGGAGCTGTTTTTT
CASRTNTGELFF
>NA|once|TRBJ2-7|TRBV18
TGTGCCAGCTCACCGATAGCATCCGTCGACGAGCAGTACTTC
CASSPIASVDEQYF
>NA|NA|TRBJ2-2|TRBV9
TGTGCCAGCAGCCCAATTCGCGGGTCGAACACCGGGGAGCTGTTTTTT
CASSPIRGSNTGELFF
>TRBD1|NA|TRBJ1-2|TRBV5-4
TGTGCCAGCAGCTTCGACAGGGCACCCGGCTACACCTTC
CASSFDRAPGYTF
>NA|NA|TRBJ1-5|TRBV7-8
TGTGCCAGCAGCCTAGACAGGACAGATCAGCCCCAGCATTTT
CASSLDRTDQPQHF
>NA|NA|TRBJ1-1|TRBV7-9
TGTGCCAGCAGCTTAGGGTCGGCCAACGGTGAAGCTTTCTTT
CASSLGSANGEAFF
>NA|NA|TRBJ1-2|TRBV7-2
TGTGCCAGCAGCTTAGAGTTAGGGCGAAACTATGGCTACACCTTC
CASSLELGRNYGYTF
>NA|NA|TRBJ2-7|TRBV11-3
TGTGCCAGCAGCCCCAGGGGGGGAACGTTGGGGGAGCAGTACTTC
CASSPRGGTLGEQYF
>TRBD2|NA|TRBJ2-3|TRBV5-1
TGCGCCAGCAGCCCCCGACTAGCGGGAGATCGCACAGATACGCAGTATTTT
CASSPRLAGDRTDTQYF
>NA|NA|TRBJ1-3|TRBV7-3
TGTGCCAGCAGCTCGCCGACCGGGTCCTCCGGAAACACCATATATTTT
CASSSPTGSSGNTIYF
>NA|NA|TRBJ2-7|TRBV19
TGTGCCAGTAGTCCTGGGGGGACCTACGAGCAGTACTTC
CASSPGGTYEQYF
>TRBD2|once|TRBJ2-1|TRBV18
TGTGCCAGCTCAAGCGCCGGGACTAGCGGGATGGATGAGCAGTTCTTC
CASSSAGTSGMDEQFF
>NA|NA|TRBJ1-6|TRBV9
TGTGCCAGCAGCGTAGGGACCCACTCGAGTTCACCCCTCCACTTT
CASSVGTHSSSPLHF
>NA|NA|TRBJ2-1|TRBV11-2
TGTGCCAGCAGCGTGAGAGGCTACAATGAGCAGTTCTTC
CASSVRGYNEQFF
>NA|NA|TRBJ2-1|TRBV6-2/TRBV6-3
TGTGCCAGCAGTTACTCGAGGATAGGGCCCAATGAGCAGTTCTTC
CASSYSRIGPNEQFF
>TRBD1|NA|TRBJ2-3|TRBV5-6
TGTGCCAGCAGCGCACAGGGGTTCACAGATACGCAGTATTTT
CASSAQGFTDTQYF
>NA|NA|TRBJ1-1|TRBV5-1
TGCGCCAGCAGCTTGGCCGCGGGGTTCAAGGGCACTGAAGCTTTCTTT
CASSLAAGFKGTEAFF
>TRBD2|NA|TRBJ2-5|TRBV7-9
TGTGCCAGCAGCTCACCGGGACTAGCCTTAGAGACCCAGTACTTC
CASSSPGLALETQYF
>NA|NA|TRBJ2-1|TRBV9
TGTGCCAGCGGGGGACACGGAGGGGATGAGCAGTTCTTC
CASGGHGGDEQFF
>NA|once|TRBJ2-2|TRBV21-1
TGTGCCAGCAGCCCACGACAGGCCAACACCGGGGAGCTGTTTTTT
CASSPRQANTGELFF
>NA|NA|TRBJ2-2|TRBV4-3
TGCGCCAGCAGCCAAGATACCCTTACTACCGGGGTATCGTTGACCGGGGAGCTGTTTTTT
CASSQDTLTTGVSLTGELFF
>NA|NA|TRBJ1-1|TRBV27
TGTGCCAGCGCGTCGGCGGGACGGCGGAACACTGAAGCTTTCTTT
CASASAGRRNTEAFF
>NA|NA|TRBJ1-1|TRBV6-5
TGTGCCAGCAGTTACACAGGGTACGGCACTGAAGCTTTCTTT
CASSYTGYGTEAFF
>NA|NA|TRBJ2-1|TRBV7-7
TGTGCTAGCAGCTTATTCAAGGGCCCCCGGTTAGGTGAGCAGTTCTTC
CASSLFKGPRLGEQFF
>NA|NA|TRBJ1-1|TRBV29-1
TGCAGCGTTGAAGATTCGAGCGGGGGGAACACTGAAGCTTTCTTT
CSVEDSSGGNTEAFF
>NA|NA|TRBJ2-7|TRBV6-6
TGTGCCAGCTCTGTCTCCGGGGCAGGAACCTACGAGCAGTACTTC
CASSVSGAGTYEQYF
>TRBD2|NA|TRBJ2-1|TRBV30
TGTGCCTGGAGTCGGCCCAATAGCGGGAGAGCCAATGAGCAGTTCTTC
CAWSRPNSGRANEQFF
>NA|NA|TRBJ1-6|TRBV19
TGTGCCAGTAGTAACGTCGCTGATAATTCACCCCTCCACTTT
CASSNVADNSPLHF
>NA|NA|TRBJ1-1|TRBV11-2
TGTGCCAGCAGCTCAGGGACCGTGATGAACACTGAAGCTTTCTTT
CASSSGTVMNTEAFF
>NA|NA|TRBJ2-2|TRBV7-6
TGTGCCAGCAGCCCTTTTAATGCCGGGGAGCTGTTTTTT
CASSPFNAGELFF
>NA|once|TRBJ2-6|TRBV10-3
TGTGCCATCAGTGCAGGGACTGGGGCCAACGTCCTGACTTTC
CAISAGTGANVLTF
>TRBD2|NA|TRBJ2-2|TRBV6-2/TRBV6-3
TGTGCCAGCAGTTACGTGACTAGCGGGAGCCCAGGGGGGGAGCTGTTTTTT
CASSYVTSGSPGGELFF
>NA|NA|TRBJ1-2|TRBV19
TGTGCCAGTACCACGGGGTATGGCTACACCTTC
CASTTGYGYTF